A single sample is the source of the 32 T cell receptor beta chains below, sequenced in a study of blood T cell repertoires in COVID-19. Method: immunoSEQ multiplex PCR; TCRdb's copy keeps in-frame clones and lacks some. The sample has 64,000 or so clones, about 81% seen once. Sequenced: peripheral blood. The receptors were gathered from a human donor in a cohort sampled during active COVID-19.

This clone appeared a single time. The DNA of the CDR3 is TGTGCCAGCAGACTGAACTGGGACAGGCCCTCTGGGGCCAACGTCCTGACTTTC. Translated: CASRLNWDRPSGANVLTF. V is TRBV27 and J is TRBJ2-6; the match to TRBD1 covers 8 bases. This CDR3 comprises 18 residues. Germline V lookup: CDR1 MNHEY, CDR2 SMNVEV (reference sequence). With V trimmed by 6 bases and J by 0 bases, 10 bases remained unmatched.

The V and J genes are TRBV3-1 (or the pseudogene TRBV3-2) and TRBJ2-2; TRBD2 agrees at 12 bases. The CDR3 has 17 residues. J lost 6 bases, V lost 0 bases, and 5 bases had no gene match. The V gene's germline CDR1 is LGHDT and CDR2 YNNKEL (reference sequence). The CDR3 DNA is TGTGCCAGCAGCCAAGATAGGGGACTAGCGGGCGCCGGGGAGCTGTTTTTT. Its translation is CASSQDRGLAGAGELFF.

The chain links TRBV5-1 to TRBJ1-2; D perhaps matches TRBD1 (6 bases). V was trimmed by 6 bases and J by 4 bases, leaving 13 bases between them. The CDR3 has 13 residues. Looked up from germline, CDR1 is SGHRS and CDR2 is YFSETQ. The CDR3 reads CASTPGQSYGYTF. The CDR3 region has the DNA TGCGCCAGCACTCCCGGACAGTCCTATGGCTACACCTTC.

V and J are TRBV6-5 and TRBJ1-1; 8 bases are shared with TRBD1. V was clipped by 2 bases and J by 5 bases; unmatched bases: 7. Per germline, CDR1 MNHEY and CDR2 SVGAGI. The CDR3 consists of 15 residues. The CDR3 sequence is CASSYGPQGGTEAFF. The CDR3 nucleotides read TGTGCCAGCAGTTACGGCCCACAGGGGGGGACTGAAGCTTTCTTT.

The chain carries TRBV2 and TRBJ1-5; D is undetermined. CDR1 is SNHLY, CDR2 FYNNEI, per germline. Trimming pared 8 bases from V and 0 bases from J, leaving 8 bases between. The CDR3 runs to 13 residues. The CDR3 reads CASERGSNQPQHF. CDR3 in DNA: TGTGCCAGCGAGCGCGGTAGCAATCAGCCCCAGCATTTT.

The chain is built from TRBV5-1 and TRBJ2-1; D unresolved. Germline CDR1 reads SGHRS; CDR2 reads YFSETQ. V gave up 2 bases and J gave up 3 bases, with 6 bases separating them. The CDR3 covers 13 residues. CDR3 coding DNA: TGCGCCAGCAGCTTAGCCCTCTACAATGAGCAGTTCTTC. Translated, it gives CASSLALYNEQFF.

The CDR3 here is CASSLGGYPQETQYF. The CDR3 DNA reads as TGTGCCAGCAGCTTAGGAGGCTATCCCCAAGAGACCCAGTACTTC. The genes are TRBV7-2 and TRBJ2-5; D unresolved. The V gene lost 1 base and the J gene lost 1 base, with 10 bases spanning the gap. The germline CDR1 and CDR2 sequences are SGHTA and FQGNSA. The CDR3 loop spans 15 amino acids.

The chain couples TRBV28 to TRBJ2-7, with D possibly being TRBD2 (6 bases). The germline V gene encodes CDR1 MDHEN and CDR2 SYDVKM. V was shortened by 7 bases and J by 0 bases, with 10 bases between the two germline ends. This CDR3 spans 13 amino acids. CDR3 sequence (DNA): TGTGCCAGCATGGAGGGGAGCTCCTACGAGCAGTACGTC. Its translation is CASMEGSSYEQYV.

The CDR3 DNA is TGTGCCAGCAGCGCGACAGGGGATACCTGGGAGACCCAGTACTTC. Amino acid sequence: CASSATGDTWETQYF. This chain connects TRBV9 to TRBJ2-5, with 8 bases lining up with TRBD1. Trimming cost V 3 bases and J 5 bases; bases outside gene matches: 9. CDR1 and CDR2 (germline): SGDLS, YYNGEE. The CDR3 has 15 amino acids.

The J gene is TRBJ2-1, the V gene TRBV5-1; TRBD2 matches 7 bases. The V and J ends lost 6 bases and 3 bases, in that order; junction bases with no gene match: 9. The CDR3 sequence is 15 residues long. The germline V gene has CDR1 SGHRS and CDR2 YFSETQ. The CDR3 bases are TGCGCCAGCACCAGCGGGACCTCCCTCTACAATGAGCAGTTCTTC. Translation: CASTSGTSLYNEQFF.

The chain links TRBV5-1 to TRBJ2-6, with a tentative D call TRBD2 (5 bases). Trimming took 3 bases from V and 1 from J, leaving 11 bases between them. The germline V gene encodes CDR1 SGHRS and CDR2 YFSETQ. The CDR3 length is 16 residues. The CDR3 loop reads CASSSWSGSGANVLTF. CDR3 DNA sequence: TGCGCCAGCAGCTCATGGTCGGGGTCTGGGGCCAACGTCCTGACTTTC.

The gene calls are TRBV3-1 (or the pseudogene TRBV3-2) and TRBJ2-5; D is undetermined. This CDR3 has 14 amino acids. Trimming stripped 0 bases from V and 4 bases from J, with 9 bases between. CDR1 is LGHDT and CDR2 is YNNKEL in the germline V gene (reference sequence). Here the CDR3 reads CASSQDRSGETQYF. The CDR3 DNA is TGTGCCAGCAGCCAAGATAGGTCGGGAGAGACCCAGTACTTC.

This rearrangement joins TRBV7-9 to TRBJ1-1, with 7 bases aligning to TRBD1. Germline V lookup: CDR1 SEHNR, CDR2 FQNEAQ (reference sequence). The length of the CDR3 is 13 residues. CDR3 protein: CAKGAMGNTEAFF. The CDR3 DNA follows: TGTGCAAAGGGGGCGATGGGGAACACTGAAGCTTTCTTT.

The CDR3 nucleotides read TGTGCCAGCAGCCCGTACCAAGAGACCCAGTACTTC. Translated: CASSPYQETQYF. The chain joins TRBV11-2 to TRBJ2-5; D gene unclear. Germline V gene lookup returns CDR1 SGHAT and CDR2 FQNNGV. CDR3 size: 12 residues. V gave up 5 bases and J gave up 0 bases, with 4 bases separating them. Looking up the rest from reference TRBV11-2 and TRBJ2-5 gives the full variable domain: EAGVAQSPRYKIIEKRQSVAFWCNPISGHATLYWYQQILGQGPKLLIQFQNNGVVDDSQLPKDRFSAERLKGVDSTLKIQPAKLEDSAVYLCASSPYQETQYFGPGTRLLVL.

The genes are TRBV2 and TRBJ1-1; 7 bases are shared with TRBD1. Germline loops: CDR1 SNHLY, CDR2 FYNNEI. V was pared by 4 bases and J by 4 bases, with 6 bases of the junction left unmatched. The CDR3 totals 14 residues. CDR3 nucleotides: TGTGCCAGCAGTGTAGACAGGGACGGCACTGAAGCTTTCTTT. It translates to CASSVDRDGTEAFF.

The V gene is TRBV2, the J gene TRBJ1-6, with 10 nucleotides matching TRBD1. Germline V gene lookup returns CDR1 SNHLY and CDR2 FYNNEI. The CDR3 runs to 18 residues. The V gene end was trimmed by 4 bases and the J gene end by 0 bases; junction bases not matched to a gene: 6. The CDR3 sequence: CASSGPGQGSSYNSPLHF. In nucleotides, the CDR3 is TGTGCCAGCAGTGGCCCGGGACAGGGGAGCTCCTATAATTCACCCCTCCACTTT.

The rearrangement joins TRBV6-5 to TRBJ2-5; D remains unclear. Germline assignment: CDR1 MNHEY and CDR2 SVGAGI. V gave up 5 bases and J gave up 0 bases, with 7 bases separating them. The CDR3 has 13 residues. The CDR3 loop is CASSQMYQETQYF. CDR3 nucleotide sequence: TGTGCCAGCAGTCAGATGTACCAAGAGACCCAGTACTTC.

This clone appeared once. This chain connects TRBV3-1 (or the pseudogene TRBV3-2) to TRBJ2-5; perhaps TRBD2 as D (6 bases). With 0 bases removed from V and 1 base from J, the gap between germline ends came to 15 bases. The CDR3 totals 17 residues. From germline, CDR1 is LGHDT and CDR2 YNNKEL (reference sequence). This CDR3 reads CASSQDWEATPQETQYF. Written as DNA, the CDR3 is TGTGCCAGCAGCCAAGATTGGGAGGCCACGCCCCAAGAGACCCAGTACTTC.

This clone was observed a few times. The CDR3 region has the DNA TGTGCCAGCAGTTCCGGGACAGGGGTCCAAAACATTCAGTACTTC. This sequence encodes CASSSGTGVQNIQYF. The rearrangement links TRBV6-5 to TRBJ2-4; 10 nucleotides match TRBD1. The CDR3 is made up of 15 amino acids. Looked up from germline, CDR1 is MNHEY and CDR2 is SVGAGI. V lost 4 bases to trimming and J lost 5 bases; unmatched junction nucleotides: 5.

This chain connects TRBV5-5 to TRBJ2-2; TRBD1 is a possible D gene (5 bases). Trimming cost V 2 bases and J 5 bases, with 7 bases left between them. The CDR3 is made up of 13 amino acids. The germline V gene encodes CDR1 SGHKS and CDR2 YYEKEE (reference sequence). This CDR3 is CASSLGVTGELFF. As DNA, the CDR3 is TGTGCCAGCAGCTTAGGGGTTACCGGGGAGCTGTTTTTT.

The chain's CDR3 is CASSERDSYNSPLHF. The CDR3 coding sequence is TGCGCCAGCAGTGAGCGGGACAGCTATAATTCACCCCTCCACTTT. The chain links TRBV10-2 to TRBJ1-6, with 7 bases aligning to TRBD1. From germline, CDR1 is WSHSY and CDR2 SAAADI. V shed 2 bases and J 3 bases; nucleotides not matched to a gene: 1. The CDR3 consists of 15 residues.

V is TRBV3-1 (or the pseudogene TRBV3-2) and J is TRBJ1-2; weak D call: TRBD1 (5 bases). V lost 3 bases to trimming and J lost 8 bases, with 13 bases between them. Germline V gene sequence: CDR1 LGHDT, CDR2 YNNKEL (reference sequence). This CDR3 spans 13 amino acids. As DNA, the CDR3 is TGTGCCAGCAGCCACCTACAGGAGTTGGGCTACACCTTC. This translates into CASSHLQELGYTF.

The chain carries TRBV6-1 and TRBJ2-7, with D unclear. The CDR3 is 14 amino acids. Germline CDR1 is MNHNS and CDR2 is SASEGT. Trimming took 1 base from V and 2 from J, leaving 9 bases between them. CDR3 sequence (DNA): TGTGCCAGCAGTGAAGTCAGGCCCCCCTACGAGCAGTACTTC. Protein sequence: CASSEVRPPYEQYF.

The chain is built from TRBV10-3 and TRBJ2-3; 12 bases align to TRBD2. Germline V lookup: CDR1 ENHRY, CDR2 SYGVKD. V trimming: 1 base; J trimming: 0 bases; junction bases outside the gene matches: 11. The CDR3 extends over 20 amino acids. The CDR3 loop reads CAISELSGTSGWYSTDTQYF. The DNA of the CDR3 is TGTGCCATCAGTGAGTTGTCCGGGACTAGCGGGTGGTATAGCACAGATACGCAGTATTTT.

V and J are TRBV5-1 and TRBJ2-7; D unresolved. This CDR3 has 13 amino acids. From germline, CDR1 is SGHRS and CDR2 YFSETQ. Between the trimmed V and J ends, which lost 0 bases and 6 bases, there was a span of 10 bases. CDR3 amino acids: CASSLVPSGEQYV. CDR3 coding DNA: TGCGCCAGCAGCTTGGTCCCGTCCGGCGAGCAGTACGTC.

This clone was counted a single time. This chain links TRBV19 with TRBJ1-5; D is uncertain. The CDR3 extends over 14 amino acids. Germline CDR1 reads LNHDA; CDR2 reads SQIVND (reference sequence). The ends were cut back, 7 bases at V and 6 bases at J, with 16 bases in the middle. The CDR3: CASNDGVVVQPQHF. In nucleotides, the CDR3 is TGTGCCAGTAACGACGGGGTCGTCGTTCAGCCCCAGCATTTT.

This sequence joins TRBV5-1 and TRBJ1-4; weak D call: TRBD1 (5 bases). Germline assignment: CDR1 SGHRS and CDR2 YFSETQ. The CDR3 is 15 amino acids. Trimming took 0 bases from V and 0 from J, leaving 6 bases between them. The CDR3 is CASSLEGATNEKLFF. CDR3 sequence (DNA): TGCGCCAGCAGCTTGGAAGGGGCAACTAATGAAAAACTGTTTTTT.

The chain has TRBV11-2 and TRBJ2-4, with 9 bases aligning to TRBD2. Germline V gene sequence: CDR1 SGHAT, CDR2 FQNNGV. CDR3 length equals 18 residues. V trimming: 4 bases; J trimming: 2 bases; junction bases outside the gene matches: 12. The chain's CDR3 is CASSSIAGARGTKNIQYF. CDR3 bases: TGTGCCAGCAGCTCAATAGCGGGGGCCCGGGGAACCAAAAACATTCAGTACTTC.

This CDR3 reads CASRYRGEAFF. DNA for the CDR3: TGTGCCAGTAGATATAGGGGTGAAGCTTTCTTT. This chain uses TRBV19 with TRBJ1-1, with D possibly matching TRBD1 (5 bases). The CDR3 is 11 residues long. Germline values: CDR1 LNHDA, CDR2 SQIVND (reference sequence). Trimming removed 6 bases from V and 7 bases from J, with 9 bases in between. The variable domain in full, completed from reference TRBV19 and TRBJ1-1, reads DGGITQSPKYLFRKEGQNVTLSCEQNLNHDAMYWYRQDPGQGLRLIYYSQIVNDFQKGDIAEGYSVSREKKESFPLTVTSAQKNPTAFYLCASRYRGEAFFGQGTRLTVV.

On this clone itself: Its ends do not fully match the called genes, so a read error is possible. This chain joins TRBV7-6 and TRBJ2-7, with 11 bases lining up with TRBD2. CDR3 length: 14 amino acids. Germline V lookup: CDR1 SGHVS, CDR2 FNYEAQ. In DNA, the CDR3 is TGTGCCAGCAGCTCCAACCACTTAGCGGGGGGGCCTGACTTC. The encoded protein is CASSSNHLAGGPDF.

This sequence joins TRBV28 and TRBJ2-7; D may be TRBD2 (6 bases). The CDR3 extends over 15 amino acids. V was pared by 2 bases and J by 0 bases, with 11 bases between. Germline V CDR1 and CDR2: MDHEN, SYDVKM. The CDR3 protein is CASSLGSGSSYEQYV. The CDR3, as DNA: TGTGCCAGCAGTTTAGGTAGCGGTAGCTCCTACGAGCAGTACGTC.

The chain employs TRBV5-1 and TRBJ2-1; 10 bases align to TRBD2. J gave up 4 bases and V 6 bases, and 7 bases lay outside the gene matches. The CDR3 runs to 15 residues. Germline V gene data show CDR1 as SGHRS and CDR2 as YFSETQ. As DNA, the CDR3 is TGCGCCAGCACCCGGACTAGCGGAACGTACAATGAGCAGTTCTTC. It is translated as CASTRTSGTYNEQFF. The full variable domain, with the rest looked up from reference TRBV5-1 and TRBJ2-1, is KAGVTQTPRYLIKTRGQQVTLSCSPISGHRSVSWYQQTPGQGLQFLFEYFSETQRNKGNFPGRFSGRQFSNSRSEMNVSTLELGDSALYLCASTRTSGTYNEQFFGPGTRLTVL.